This record looks at one T cell receptor (beta chain) sequence and its context. The record originates from a study of naive and memory T cell subsets. Reverse transcription of blood and skin TCR RNA was primed at alpha and beta constant regions. Four PCR rounds used nested alpha and beta constant region primers plus the SP2 primer. TCRdb called the 5' RACE reads again in MiXCR, with one record for every CDR3 protein. Among tens of thousands of distinct CDR3 sequences listed, 3.5% to 5% were seen once. CDR3 length equals 15 residues. Trimming pared 5 bases from V and 7 bases from J, leaving 15 bases between. Germline CDR1 MGHRA, CDR2 YSYEKL. Adult healthy volunteers gave 2.5 ml peripheral blood for whole-blood RNA.

The chain uses TRBV4-1 and TRBJ1-6; D unresolved. This sequence was found in a male donor in good health. CDR3 nucleotides: TGCGCCAGCAGCTCCCTGGGAGGGTTGAATTCACCCCTCCACTTT. The encoded protein is CASSSLGGLNSPLHF.